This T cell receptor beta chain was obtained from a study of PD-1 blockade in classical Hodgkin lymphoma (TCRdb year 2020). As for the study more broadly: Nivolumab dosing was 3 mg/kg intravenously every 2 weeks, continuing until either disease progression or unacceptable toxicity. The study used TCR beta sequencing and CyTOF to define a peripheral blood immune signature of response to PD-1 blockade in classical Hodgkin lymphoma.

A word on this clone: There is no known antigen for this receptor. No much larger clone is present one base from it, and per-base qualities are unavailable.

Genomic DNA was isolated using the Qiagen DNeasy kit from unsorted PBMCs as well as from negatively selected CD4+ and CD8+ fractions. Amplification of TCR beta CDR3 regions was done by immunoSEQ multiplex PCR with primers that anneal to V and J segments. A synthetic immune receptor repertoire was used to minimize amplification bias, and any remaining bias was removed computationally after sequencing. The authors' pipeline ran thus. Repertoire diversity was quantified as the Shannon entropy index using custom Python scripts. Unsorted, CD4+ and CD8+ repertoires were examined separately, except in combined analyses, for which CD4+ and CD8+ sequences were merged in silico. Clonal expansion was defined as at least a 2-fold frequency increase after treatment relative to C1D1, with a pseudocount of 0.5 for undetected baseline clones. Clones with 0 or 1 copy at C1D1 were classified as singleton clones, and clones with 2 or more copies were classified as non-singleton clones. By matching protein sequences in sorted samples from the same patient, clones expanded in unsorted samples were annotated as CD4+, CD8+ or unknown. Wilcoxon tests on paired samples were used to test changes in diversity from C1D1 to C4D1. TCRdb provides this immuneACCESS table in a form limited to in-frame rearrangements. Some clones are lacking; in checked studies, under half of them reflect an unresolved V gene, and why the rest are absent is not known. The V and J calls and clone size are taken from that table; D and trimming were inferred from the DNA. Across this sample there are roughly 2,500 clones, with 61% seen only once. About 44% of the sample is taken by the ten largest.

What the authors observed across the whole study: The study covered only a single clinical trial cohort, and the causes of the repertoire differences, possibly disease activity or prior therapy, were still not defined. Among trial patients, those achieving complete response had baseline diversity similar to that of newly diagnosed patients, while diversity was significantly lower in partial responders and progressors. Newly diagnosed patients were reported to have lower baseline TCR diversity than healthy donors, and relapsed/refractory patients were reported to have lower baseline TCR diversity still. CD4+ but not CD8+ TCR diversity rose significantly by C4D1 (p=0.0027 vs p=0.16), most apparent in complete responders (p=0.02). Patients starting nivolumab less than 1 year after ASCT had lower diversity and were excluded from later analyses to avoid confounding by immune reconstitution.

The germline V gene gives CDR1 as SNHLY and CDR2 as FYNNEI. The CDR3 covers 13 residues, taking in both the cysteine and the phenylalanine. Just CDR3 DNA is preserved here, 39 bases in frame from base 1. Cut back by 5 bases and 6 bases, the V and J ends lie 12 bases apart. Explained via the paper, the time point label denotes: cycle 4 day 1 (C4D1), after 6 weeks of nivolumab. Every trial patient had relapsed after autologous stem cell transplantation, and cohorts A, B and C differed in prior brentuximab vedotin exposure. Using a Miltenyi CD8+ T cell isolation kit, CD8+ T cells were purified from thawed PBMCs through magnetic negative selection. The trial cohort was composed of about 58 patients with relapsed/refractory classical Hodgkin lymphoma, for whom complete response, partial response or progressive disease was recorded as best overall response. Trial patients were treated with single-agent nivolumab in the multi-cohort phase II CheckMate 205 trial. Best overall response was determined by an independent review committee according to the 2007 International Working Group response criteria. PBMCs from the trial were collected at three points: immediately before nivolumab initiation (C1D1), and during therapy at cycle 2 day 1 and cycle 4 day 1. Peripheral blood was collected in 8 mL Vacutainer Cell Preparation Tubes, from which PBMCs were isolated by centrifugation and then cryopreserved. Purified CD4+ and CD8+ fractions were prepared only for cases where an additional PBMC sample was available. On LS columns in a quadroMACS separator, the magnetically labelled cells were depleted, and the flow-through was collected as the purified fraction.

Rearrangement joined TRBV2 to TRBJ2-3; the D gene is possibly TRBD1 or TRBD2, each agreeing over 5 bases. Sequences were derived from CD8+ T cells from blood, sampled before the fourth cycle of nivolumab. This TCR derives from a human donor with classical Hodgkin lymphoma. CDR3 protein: CASSPRWGDTQYF. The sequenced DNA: TGTGCCAGCAGTCCCCGGTGGGGGGATACGCAGTATTTT.